One TCR beta chain is described in this entry. It lacks a known antigen. The data were obtained in a study of cytomegalovirus exposure and HLA in healthy donors (dated by TCRdb to the late 2010s). Regarding the research as a whole: An earlier analysis of some 620 of the donors reported about 280 Gb of sequence data and 100 million to 120 million unique TCR beta sequences obtained from about 180 million T cells. An early release that covered several hundred HLA-typed donors contained approximately 290 gigabases of sequencing data and 70 million to 100 million unique TCR sequences. The genetic ancestry cluster associated with self-reported Caucasian donors included 65% to 90% of the roughly 400 genotyped donors. The study aimed to test whether cataloging public T cell receptors could reveal signatures of past pathogen exposure. The T cell repertoires of under 750 subjects were profiled by immunosequencing and related to cytomegalovirus serostatus. In addition to the first cohort of hundreds of subjects, a separate validation cohort of 120 different subjects was used. To predict cytomegalovirus infection status, the study combined high-throughput TCR immunosequencing, statistical association of individual TCRs with disease status, and machine learning. In a later analysis, previously published TCR beta repertoires from some 640 donors were re-analyzed and high-resolution HLA genotyping was added so that TCR occurrence patterns could be studied. Rather than using new phenotypic data, the later analysis identified candidate immune exposures from TCR beta sequences and from how often those sequences occurred across donors. An earlier analysis of fewer than 700 of the donors applied high-throughput TCR beta sequencing to assess whether each TCR beta V gene segment acted as functional or pseudogenic. Donor age, sex, ethnicity and CMV serostatus were compiled alongside the repertoire data. Genome-wide SNP genotypes for about three fifths of the roughly 670 donors were used in a later genetic analysis, which treated that subset as a discovery cohort. Every discovery cohort repertoire had been produced on one sequencing platform. HLA typing covered class I and class II loci at four-digit resolution. Typing coverage varied by locus: roughly 629-640 donors for A, B, C, DRB1 and DQB1; approximately 520 for DQA1; approximately 610 for DPA1; around 490 for DPB1. Because of strong linkage in the cohort, five DR-DQ haplotypes were treated as single units for association and clustering. Across approximately 400 genotyped donors of the cohort, an average of roughly 250,000 unique TCR beta nucleotide sequences per donor were sequenced, and roughly a sixth of those sequences were non-productive.

There are 12 amino acids in the CDR3, from cysteine to phenylalanine inclusive. Only the CDR3 portion is preserved as DNA: 36 bases, with reading frame beginning at the first base. As encoded in the germline V gene, CDR1 is MDHEN while CDR2 is SYDVKM. The junction carries 11 bases between V and J, which are trimmed by 8 bases and 3 bases respectively. The cohort comprised fewer than 700 healthy bone marrow donors. Cohort members were all nominally healthy when sampled, although unrecorded immune exposures were likely present. The donor was CMV seronegative and belonged to the group of 320 or so seronegative cohort members. A peripheral blood sample was collected from each donor, and TCR beta sequencing was performed on peripheral blood mononuclear cells. The Qiagen DNeasy Blood Extraction Kit was used to extract genomic DNA from the blood cell samples. The library was obtained by the immunoSEQ multiplex PCR assay. The multiplex PCR relied on a mix of 60 forward primers for TCR Vbeta segments and 13 reverse primers for TCR Jbeta segments. The CDR3 region of rearranged TCR beta genes was amplified from genomic DNA by a multiplex PCR assay. The amplified TCR beta libraries were sequenced on the Illumina HiSeq System as 87-base-pair reads. On the study's bioinformatics: A later analysis tallied tens of millions of unique TCR beta chains across the 666 repertoires, and some 10 million of those chains were shared by two or more donors. Raw reads were error-corrected and collapsed into unique sequences by a nearest-neighbor algorithm in which closely related sequences were merged to remove PCR and sequencing errors. V, D and J gene segments were assigned by aligning CDR3 sequences to IMGT reference sequences. Each retained sequence needed at least a six-nucleotide match to both a V gene segment and a J gene segment. Rearrangements were classified as productive when the CDR3 lacked stop codons and remained in frame with V and J, and all other rearrangements were classified as non-productive. Following IMGT convention, CDR3 was defined as the stretch from the second conserved V-encoded cysteine to the conserved J-encoded phenylalanine. The earlier analysis of fewer than 750 of the donors excluded sequences that lacked an unambiguous match to a single V gene segment. In an earlier analysis of around 600 of the donors, V segments were called functional above 56.7% productive rearrangements and were called segregating when the between-donor standard deviation exceeded 5%. A statistical classification framework was built to diagnose cytomegalovirus status from the catalog of TCR beta chain sequences. In a later analysis, TCR nucleotide sequences were compared against IMGT/GENE-DB human TR gene sequences so that V and J genes could be assigned. The TCRdist pipeline was used in a later analysis to assign CDR3 sequences and most-parsimonious VDJ recombination scenarios. In a later analysis, each TCR beta chain was defined by its CDR3 amino acid sequence together with its V-gene family, and reads lacking a unique V-gene family were excluded. To address suspected cross-contamination and a sequencing artifact, a later analysis removed 450 to 700 highly shared, low-generation-probability nucleotide sequences. In a later analysis, a clonal expansion index was calculated for each public chain from normalized within-repertoire ranks of inferred template counts. In a later analysis, generation probabilities were computed with a VDJ recombination model fitted to out-of-frame rearrangements, and the resulting probabilities were checked against IGoR. In a later analysis, TCR-TCR, TCR-HLA and TCR-CMV co-occurrence was scored with hypergeometric tests, and a repertoire-size bias correction was applied to TCR pairs. False discovery rates were estimated in a later analysis by permuting HLA or CMV assignments 20 times. In a later analysis, co-occurring TCRs were grouped using DBSCAN, with TCRdist sequence similarity added in when clustering inside HLA-allele-positive subsets. Repertoires with fewer than 30,000 or more than 120,000 public chains, plus five repertoires with anomalous nucleotide sharing, were excluded from co-occurrence clustering. TCRdb's version of the immuneACCESS table is confined to in-frame rearrangements and falls short of the full clone set. An unresolved V gene accounts for under half of the shortfall where checked; the remainder is of unknown origin. V, J and clone size are those of that table, while D and trimming were read from the DNA. This sample's table has entries for more than 110,000 clones. The ten largest clonotypes hold 2.7% of the sample.

Summary of the overall study and its limitations: In a later analysis, most CMV-associated TCR beta chains were found to appear HLA-restricted, with HLA associations seemingly driven largely by CMV exposure. In a later analysis, HLA-associated TCR beta chains showed more clonal expansion and lower generation probabilities than non-associated chains that were equally common. In an earlier analysis of about 540 of the donors, most TCR beta V segments were observed in productive rearrangements about 90% or about 30% of the time, broadly matching IMGT annotations. It was suggested by the authors that the approach could potentially be generalized to other disease states and immunological phenotypes. Assigning TCR associations to individual alleles was difficult when HLA alleles, especially DR and DQ, strongly co-occurred. Several of the top co-occurrence clusters appeared to be linked to parvovirus B19, influenza, CMV and Epstein-Barr virus, according to a later analysis. Compared with the approximately 700-donor mean, donors in an Asian-associated ancestry cluster had fewer N-insertions in productive TCRs, according to a later genetic analysis. Cytomegalovirus status was reported to be diagnosed by the classifier with high specificity and sensitivity in both the original and validation cohorts. Most TCR sequences were observed very rarely across donors, whereas some public TCRs were present in many individuals. Because HLA typing was missing for some donors at each locus, association tests included only the typed subset. In a later analysis, 15,000 to 20,000 TCR beta sequences were associated with specific HLA alleles at a false discovery rate of 0.05. Roughly uniform sequencing depth across donors was assumed in presence/absence analyses, although this assumption may not hold. Linkage disequilibrium might explain the correlated functional status among segregating V segments, but an unknown experimental factor could not be ruled out. A total of 150 to 200 TCR beta chains were listed by the study as associated with cytomegalovirus. CMV serostatus was the only immune exposure information available for the cohort. The sequencing pipeline was judged likely to have produced a cluster of highly shared sequence variants as a technical artifact. A further reported finding was that TCR beta sequences accurately predicted the HLA-A and HLA-B alleles for most subjects in the first cohort. Because counts were too low, about 15 rarely observed V segments, including chromosome 9 orphons, were left out of the earlier analysis of over 550 of the donors. Three of the identified cytomegalovirus-associated TCR beta chains were confirmed in vitro to be specific for cytomegalovirus antigens. According to a later analysis, TCR association rates differed among HLA loci, with DRB1 alleles showing the most associated TCRs and HLA-C alleles showing the fewest. Because the 87-base-pair reads could not distinguish some IMGT-functional V segments, including TRBV6-2 and TRBV6-3, those segments were excluded. The cohort was sequenced for TCR beta chains only, and without alpha or paired-chain data the features that could be detected were limited. A later genetic analysis associated a missense DCLRE1C variant with V-gene and J-gene trimming of TCR beta chains, and an independent cohort replicated the association.

The receptor comes from a man aged 40-49 years in good health and CMV-seronegative. The specimen sequenced was PBMCs. Recombination joined TRBV28 with TRBJ2-7; perhaps TRBD1 is the D gene, with 6 bases matching. The DNA reads TGTGCCAGCGTGGACAGATTCTACGAGCAGTACTTC. Its protein is CASVDRFYEQYF.